What follows describes a single T cell receptor (beta chain). Its antigen is not known. The data were taken from a study of beta chain features in type 1 diabetes. Whole-study findings and limits: A potential influence of HLA type upon TCRB rearrangement remained unresolved herein.

CD4+ naive, central memory, regulatory and stem cell-like memory subsets were isolated by sorting on CD45RO/CCR7/CD25/CD127/CD95/CD27. Trimming took off 2 bases at V and 2 bases at J, with 20 bases between the two ends. Germline assignment: CDR1 GTSNPN and CDR2 SVGIG (reference sequence). The CDR3 is made up of 17 amino acids. Every isolated RNA sample was fully reverse transcribed, so sequencing captured expressed TCRB transcripts. Assay: immunoSEQ multiplex PCR; the TCRdb copy retains only in-frame clones and omits some. Of 350,000 to 400,000 clones detected, about 16% appear once; the ten largest clones hold about 0.02%.

The clonotype comes from a young woman in good health. What was sequenced was naive CD4+ T cells from blood. The rearrangement joins TRBV30 to TRBJ2-3, with a tentative D call TRBD2 (7 bases). CDR3 loop: CAWSWGGAPLDTDTQYF. The CDR3 nucleotides are TGTGCCTGGAGTTGGGGGGGCGCGCCCCTGGACACAGATACGCAGTATTTT.